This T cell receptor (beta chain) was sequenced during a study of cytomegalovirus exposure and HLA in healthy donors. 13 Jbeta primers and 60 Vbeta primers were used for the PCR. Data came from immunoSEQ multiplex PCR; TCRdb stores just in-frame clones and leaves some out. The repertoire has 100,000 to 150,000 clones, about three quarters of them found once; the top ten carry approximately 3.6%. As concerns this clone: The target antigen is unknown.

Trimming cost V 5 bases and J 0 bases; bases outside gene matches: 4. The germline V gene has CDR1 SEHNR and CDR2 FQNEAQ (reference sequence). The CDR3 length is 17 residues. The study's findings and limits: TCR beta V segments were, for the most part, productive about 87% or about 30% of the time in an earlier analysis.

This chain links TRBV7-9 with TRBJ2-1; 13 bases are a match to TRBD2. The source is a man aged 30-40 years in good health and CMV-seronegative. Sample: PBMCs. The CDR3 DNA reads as TGTGCCAGCAGCGCCGGGACTAGCGGGAACTCCTACAATGAGCAGTTCTTC. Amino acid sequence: CASSAGTSGNSYNEQFF.